This T cell receptor (beta chain) was retrieved from a study of T-cell reconstitution after alpha-beta-depleted transplantation in children. Unique molecular identifiers tagged the TCRbeta library. In TCRdb, the PCR reads were re-called with MiXCR into one record per CDR3 protein. In the table there are hundreds of thousands of distinct CDR3 sequences, about 14% of which are singletons. This CDR3 has 15 amino acids. CDR1 and CDR2 (germline): MNHNS, SASEGT. The V and J ends lost 7 bases and 0 bases respectively, with 13 bases between them. The rearrangement joins TRBV6-1 to TRBJ2-1, with D perhaps matching TRBD1 (6 bases). This sequence originates from a human donor who donated a stem cell graft to a child with Fanconi anemia. The material was PBMCs, obtained from the stem cell graft. CDR3 nucleotides: TGTGCCAGCAAAACAGGGATGGGCTCCTACAATGAGCAGTTCTTC. Translation gives CASKTGMGSYNEQFF.